The table lists the clone carrying this T cell receptor beta chain with many counts. The target antigen is unknown. The sample belongs to a study of Graves' ophthalmopathy and Graves' hyperthyroidism. Overall study: Stable hyperthyroidism meant no progression to ophthalmopathy within 18 months of follow-up.

The V gene's germline CDR1 is SGHKS and CDR2 YYEKEE (reference sequence). This CDR3 comprises 18 residues. The J segment lost 7 bases and the V segment lost 0 bases, leaving 11 bases of the junction unmatched. Study conclusions and caveats: Its predictions of ophthalmopathy progression gave the model 60% to 71% sensitivity and 72% to 80% specificity. With approximately 88% sensitivity and about 83% specificity, a 13-signature model separated ophthalmopathy from stable hyperthyroidism. In blood appeared most of the expanded thyroid clonotypes whose frequency exceeded 0.001.

Amplifying from RNA transcripts, the study obtained TCR beta CDR3 regions. First-round RT-PCR used HTBI primers; second-round multiplex PCR followed. A single record per CDR3 protein comes from TCRdb applying MiXCR to the multiplex PCR reads. The data hold roughly 600,000 distinct CDR3 sequences, with about 35% observed a single time. The V call is TRBV5-5, the J call TRBJ1-6; 9 nucleotides align to TRBD1. Input material: peripheral blood or thyroid tissue (not recorded which). The source of this sequence is an adult man with Graves' hyperthyroidism. CDR3 protein: CASSLGQGVSIVNSPLHF. CDR3 nucleotides: TGTGCCAGCAGCTTGGGACAGGGGGTTTCTATCGTGAATTCACCCCTCCACTTT.